The 5 T cell receptor beta chains below were found in one sample sequenced in a study of T cells in Graves' hyperthyroidism and ophthalmopathy. Authors of the study amplified TCR beta CDR3 regions from RNA transcripts. The TCR CDR3 was amplified in a first-round RT-PCR using the HTBI primer set. One entry per CDR3 protein results from TCRdb running MiXCR on the multiplex PCR reads. The table records hundreds of thousands of distinct CDR3 sequences, around 13% of them present only once. Input material: blood. All receptors derive from a woman aged 18-29 years with Graves' hyperthyroidism.

This chain joins TRBV5-1 and TRBJ2-7; 11 bases line up with TRBD2. This CDR3 comprises 17 residues. The V and J ends lost 4 bases and 2 bases, in that order; junction bases with no gene match: 11. Germline CDR1 and CDR2: SGHRS and YFSETQ. The CDR3 spells CASSLLGLAEFTYEQYF. The CDR3, as DNA: TGCGCCAGCAGCCTCCTGGGACTAGCGGAATTTACCTACGAGCAGTACTTC.

This clonotype was observed many times. The chain employs TRBV6-2 or TRBV6-3 and TRBJ1-3; 7 positions match TRBD1. J lost 0 bases, V lost 4 bases, and 3 bases had no gene match. Per germline, CDR1 MNHEY and CDR2 SVGEGT. The CDR3 sequence is 15 residues long. DNA for the CDR3: TGTGCCAGCAGTTCCGGGACAGACTCTGGAAACACCATATATTTT. Translated, it gives CASSSGTDSGNTIYF.

This clonotype occurred many times. The CDR3 is CASWGGSYEQYF. In DNA form, the CDR3 reads TGTGCCTCCTGGGGGGGGAGCTACGAGCAGTACTTC. The chain joins TRBV30 to TRBJ2-7, with TRBD2 identical over 7 bases. The trim removed 7 bases at V and 3 bases at J, leaving 6 bases unmatched. Germline V gene data show CDR1 as GTSNPN and CDR2 as SVGIG (reference sequence). The CDR3 extends over 12 amino acids.

The DNA of the CDR3 is TGTGCCAGCAGCCACGGGGGACGAAGCTCCTACAATGAGCAGTTCTTC. Its translation: CASSHGGRSSYNEQFF. The chain links TRBV7-8 to TRBJ2-1; weak D call: TRBD2 (6 bases). From germline, CDR1 is SGHVS and CDR2 FQNEAQ. Trimming shortened V by 5 bases and J by 0 bases, and 14 bases separated the two germline ends. This CDR3 is built from 16 residues.

This clonotype was seen at least ten times. J is TRBJ2-7 and V is TRBV18; 7 nucleotides align to TRBD1. Germline CDR1 is KGHSH and CDR2 is LQKENI. Unmatched junction bases numbered 2, after V lost 0 bases and J lost 3 bases. This CDR3 region has 14 residues. DNA of the CDR3: TGTGCCAGCTCACCACCGACAGGGTACTACGAGCAGTACTTC. It specifies CASSPPTGYYEQYF.